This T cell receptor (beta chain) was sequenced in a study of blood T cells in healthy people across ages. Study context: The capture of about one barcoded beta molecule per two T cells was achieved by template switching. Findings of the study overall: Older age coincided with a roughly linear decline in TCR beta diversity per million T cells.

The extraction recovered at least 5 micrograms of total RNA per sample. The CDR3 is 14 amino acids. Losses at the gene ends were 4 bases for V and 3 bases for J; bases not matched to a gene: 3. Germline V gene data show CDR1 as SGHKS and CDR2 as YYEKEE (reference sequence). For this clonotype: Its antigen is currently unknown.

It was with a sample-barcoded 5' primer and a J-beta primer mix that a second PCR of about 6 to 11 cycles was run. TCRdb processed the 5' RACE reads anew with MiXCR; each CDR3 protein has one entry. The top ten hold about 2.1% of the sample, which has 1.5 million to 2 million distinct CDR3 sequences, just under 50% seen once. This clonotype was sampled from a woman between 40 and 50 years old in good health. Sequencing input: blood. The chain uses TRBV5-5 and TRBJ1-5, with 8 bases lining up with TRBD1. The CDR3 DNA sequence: TGTGCCAGCAGCGCAGGGGGCTACAATCAGCCCCAGCATTTT. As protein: CASSAGGYNQPQHF.